The present T cell receptor beta chain was sequenced within a study of regulatory T cells in long-lasting Graves disease. Time point here: newly diagnosed GD, antithyroid drugs for less than 3 months. PBMC-derived RNA was used for the TCR library. Both iRepertoire HTBI primers and Arm-PCR of CDR3 regions were used to build the TCR beta libraries. TCRdb used MiXCR to reprocess the multiplex PCR reads, holding one entry per CDR3 protein. The sample has 500,000 to 700,000 distinct CDR3 sequences, 15% to 20% seen once; the top ten hold approximately 20%. Trimming removed 1 base from V and 8 bases from J, with 9 bases in between. Germline V gene data show CDR1 as KGHDR and CDR2 as SFDVKD. This CDR3 contains 13 residues. The same data also contributed to another study, on T cells in Graves' hyperthyroidism and ophthalmopathy. That source adds: Most thyroid clonotypes with frequency above 0.001 were detected in blood. Stable hyperthyroidism was separated from ophthalmopathy by a model based on 13 V-J features.

This chain joins TRBV24-1 and TRBJ2-3, with D hard to call. This TCR came from a woman in her 30s with Graves disease. The source material was peripheral blood mononuclear cells (PBMCs), sampled at new diagnosis, from a patient treated with antithyroid drugs. The CDR3: CATSDFLRGTQYF. CDR3 coding DNA: TGTGCCACCAGTGATTTCCTTCGAGGTACGCAGTATTTT.